The clone carrying this TCR beta chain showed up just a few times. Its antigen is still unknown. The data belong to a study of PD-1 blockade in classical Hodgkin lymphoma. As to time point: cycle 4 day 1 (C4D1), after around six weeks of nivolumab. Every patient had relapsed following autologous stem cell transplantation, and cohorts differed in brentuximab vedotin exposure. The method was immunoSEQ multiplex PCR; TCRdb's version includes in-frame clones alone and lacks a portion of them. This sample has some 53,000 clones, with roughly 86% found just once. With 0 bases removed from V and 1 base from J, the gap between germline ends came to 6 bases. CDR3 length: 14 amino acids. The germline V gene has CDR1 ENHRY and CDR2 SYGVKD. General study findings and limits: The origin of the repertoire differences remains undefined, with disease activity or prior therapy as possible causes.

The chain combines TRBV10-3 with TRBJ2-5; the D is unclear. The TCR was taken from a human donor with classical Hodgkin lymphoma. Material: peripheral blood mononuclear cells (PBMCs), obtained before the fourth cycle of nivolumab. The DNA for the CDR3 is TGTGCCATCAGTGAGTCGCCGCCCCAAGAGACCCAGTACTTC. Translated: CAISESPPQETQYF.